This T cell receptor beta chain stems from a study of cytomegalovirus exposure and HLA in healthy donors. Whole-study results and caveats: Cytomegalovirus association was assigned to 170 or so TCR beta chains.

Of note for this clone: What it binds is unknown.

V was cut by 1 base and J by 1 base, with 10 bases left in between. Germline CDR1 and CDR2: SGHTA and FQGNSA. The CDR3 is 15 amino acids. PCR used 60 Vbeta primers and 13 Jbeta primers. In the authors' workflow: Approximately 73 million unique TCR beta chains, 10 million to 14 million shared, were counted in a later analysis. TCRdb's copy holds only in-frame clones and misses some; the assay was immunoSEQ multiplex PCR. V and J calls plus clone size are reproduced from that table; the DNA served to infer D and trimming. The table has approximately 160,000 clones, roughly 80% seen once. The genes are TRBV7-2 and TRBJ2-5; D is uncertain. The sample taken for sequencing was PBMCs. The receptor was derived from a young man in good health and CMV-seronegative. The CDR3 is CASSLDREFQETQYF. The CDR3 region has the DNA TGTGCCAGCAGCTTAGATAGAGAGTTCCAAGAGACCCAGTACTTC.